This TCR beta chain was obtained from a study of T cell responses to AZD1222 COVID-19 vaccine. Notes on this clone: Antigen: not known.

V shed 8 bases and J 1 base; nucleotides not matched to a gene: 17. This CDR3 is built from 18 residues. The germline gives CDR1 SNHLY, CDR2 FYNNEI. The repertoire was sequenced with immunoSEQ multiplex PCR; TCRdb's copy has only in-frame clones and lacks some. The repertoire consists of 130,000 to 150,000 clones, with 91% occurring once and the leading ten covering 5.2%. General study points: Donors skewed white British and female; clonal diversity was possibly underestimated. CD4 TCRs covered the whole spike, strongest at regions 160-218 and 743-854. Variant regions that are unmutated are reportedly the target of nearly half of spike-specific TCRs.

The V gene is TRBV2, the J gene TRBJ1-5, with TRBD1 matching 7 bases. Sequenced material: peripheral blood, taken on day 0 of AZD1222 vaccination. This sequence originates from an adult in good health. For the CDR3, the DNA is TGTGCCAGCCTGGCAGGGGGATTCGGGAGGGACAGCAATCAGCCCCAGCATTTT. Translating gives CASLAGGFGRDSNQPQHF.